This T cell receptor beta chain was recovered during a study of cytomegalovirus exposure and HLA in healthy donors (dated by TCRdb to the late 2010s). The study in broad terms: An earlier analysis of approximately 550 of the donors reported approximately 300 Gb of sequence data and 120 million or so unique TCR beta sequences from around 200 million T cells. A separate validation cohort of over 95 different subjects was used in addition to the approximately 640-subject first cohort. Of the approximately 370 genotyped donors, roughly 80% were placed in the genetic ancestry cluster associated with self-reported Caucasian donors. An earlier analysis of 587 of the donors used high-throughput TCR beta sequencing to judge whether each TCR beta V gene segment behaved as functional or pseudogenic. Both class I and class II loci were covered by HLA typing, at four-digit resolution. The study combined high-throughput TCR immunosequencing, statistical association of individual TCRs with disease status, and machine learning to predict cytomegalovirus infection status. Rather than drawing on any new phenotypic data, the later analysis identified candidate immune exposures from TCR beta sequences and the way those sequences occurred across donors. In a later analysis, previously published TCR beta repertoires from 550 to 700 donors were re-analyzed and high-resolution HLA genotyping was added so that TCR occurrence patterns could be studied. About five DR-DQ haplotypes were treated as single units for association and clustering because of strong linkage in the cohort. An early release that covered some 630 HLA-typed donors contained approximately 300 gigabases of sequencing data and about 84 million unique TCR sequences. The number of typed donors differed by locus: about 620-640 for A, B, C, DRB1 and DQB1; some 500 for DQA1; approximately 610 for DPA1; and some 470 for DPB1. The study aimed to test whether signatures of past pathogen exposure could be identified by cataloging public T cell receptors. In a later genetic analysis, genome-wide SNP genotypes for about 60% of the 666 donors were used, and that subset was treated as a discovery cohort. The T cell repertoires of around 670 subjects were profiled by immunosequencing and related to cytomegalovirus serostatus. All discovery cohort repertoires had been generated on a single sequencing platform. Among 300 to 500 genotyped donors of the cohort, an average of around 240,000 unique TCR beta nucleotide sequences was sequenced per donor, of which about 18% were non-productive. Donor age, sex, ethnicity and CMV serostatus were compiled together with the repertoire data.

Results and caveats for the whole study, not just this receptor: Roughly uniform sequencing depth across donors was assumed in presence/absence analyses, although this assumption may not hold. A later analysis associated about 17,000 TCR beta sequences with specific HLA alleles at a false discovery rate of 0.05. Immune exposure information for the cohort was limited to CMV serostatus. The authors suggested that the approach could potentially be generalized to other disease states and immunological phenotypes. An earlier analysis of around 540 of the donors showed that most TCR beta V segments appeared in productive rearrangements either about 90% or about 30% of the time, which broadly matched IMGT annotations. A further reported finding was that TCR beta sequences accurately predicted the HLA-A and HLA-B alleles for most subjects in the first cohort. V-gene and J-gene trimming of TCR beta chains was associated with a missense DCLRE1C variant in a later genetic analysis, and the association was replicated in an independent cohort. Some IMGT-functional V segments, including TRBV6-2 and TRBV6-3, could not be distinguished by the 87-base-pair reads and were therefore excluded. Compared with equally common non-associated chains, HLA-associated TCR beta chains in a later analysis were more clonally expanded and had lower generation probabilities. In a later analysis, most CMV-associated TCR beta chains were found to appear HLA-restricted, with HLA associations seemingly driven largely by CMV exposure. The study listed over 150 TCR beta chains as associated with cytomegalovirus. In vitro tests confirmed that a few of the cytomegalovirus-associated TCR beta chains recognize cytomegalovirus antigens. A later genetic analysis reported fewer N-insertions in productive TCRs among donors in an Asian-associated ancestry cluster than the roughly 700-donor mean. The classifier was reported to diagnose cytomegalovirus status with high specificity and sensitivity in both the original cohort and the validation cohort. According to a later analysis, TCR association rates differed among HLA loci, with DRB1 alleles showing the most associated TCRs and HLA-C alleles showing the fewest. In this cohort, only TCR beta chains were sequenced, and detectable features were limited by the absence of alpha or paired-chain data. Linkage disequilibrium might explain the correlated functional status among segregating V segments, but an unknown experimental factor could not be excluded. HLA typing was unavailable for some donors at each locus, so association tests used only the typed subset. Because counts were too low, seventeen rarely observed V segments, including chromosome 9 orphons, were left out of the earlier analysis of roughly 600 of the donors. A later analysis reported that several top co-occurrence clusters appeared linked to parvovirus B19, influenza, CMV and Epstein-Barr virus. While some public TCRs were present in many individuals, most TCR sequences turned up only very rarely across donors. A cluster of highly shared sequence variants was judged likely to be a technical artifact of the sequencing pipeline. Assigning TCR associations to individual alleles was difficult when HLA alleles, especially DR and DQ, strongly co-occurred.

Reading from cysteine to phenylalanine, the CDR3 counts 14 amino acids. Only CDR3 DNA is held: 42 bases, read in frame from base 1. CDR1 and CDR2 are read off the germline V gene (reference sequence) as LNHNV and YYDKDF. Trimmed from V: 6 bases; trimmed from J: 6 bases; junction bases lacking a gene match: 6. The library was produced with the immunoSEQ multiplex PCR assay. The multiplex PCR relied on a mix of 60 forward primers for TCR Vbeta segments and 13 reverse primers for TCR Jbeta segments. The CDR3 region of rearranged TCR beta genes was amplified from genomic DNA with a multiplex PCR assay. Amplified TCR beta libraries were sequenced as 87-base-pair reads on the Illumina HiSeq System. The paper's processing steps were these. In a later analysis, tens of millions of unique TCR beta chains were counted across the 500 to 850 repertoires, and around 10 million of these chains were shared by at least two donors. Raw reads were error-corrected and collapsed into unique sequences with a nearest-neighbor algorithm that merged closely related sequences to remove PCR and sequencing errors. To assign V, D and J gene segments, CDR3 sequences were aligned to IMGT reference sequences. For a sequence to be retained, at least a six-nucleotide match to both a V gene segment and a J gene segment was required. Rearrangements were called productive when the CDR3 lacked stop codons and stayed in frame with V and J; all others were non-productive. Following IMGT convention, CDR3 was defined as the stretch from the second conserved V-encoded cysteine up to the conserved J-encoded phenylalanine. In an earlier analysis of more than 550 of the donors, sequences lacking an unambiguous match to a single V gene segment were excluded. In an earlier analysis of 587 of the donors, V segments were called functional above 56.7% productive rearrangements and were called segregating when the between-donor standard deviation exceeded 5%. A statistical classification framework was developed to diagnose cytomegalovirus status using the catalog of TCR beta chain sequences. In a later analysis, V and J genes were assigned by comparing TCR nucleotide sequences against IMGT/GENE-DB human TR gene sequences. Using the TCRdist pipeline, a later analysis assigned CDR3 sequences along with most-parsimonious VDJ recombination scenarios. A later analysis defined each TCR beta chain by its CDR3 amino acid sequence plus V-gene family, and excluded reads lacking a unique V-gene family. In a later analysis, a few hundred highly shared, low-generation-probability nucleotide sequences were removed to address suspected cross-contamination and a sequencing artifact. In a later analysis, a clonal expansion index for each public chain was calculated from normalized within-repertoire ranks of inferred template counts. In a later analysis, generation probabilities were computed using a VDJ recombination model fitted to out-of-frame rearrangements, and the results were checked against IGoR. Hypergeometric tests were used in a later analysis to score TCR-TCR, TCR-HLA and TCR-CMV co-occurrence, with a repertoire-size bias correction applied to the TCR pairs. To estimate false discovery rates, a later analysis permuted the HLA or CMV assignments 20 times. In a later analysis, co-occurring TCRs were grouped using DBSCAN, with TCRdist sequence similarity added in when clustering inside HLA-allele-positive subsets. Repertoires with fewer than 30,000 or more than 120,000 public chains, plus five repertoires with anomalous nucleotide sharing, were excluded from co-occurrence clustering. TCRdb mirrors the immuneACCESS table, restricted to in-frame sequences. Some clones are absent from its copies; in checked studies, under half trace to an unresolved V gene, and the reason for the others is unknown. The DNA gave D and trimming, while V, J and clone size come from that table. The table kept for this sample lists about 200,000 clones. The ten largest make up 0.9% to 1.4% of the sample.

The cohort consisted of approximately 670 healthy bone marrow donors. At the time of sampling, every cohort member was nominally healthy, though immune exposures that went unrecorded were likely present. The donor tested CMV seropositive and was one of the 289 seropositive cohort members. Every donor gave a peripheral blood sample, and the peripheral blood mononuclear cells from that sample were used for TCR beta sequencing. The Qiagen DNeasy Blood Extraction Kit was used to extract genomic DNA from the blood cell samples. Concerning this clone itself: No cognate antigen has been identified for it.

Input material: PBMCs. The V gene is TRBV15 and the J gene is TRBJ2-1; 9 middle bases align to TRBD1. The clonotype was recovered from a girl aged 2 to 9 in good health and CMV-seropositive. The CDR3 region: CATSPGQGINEQFF. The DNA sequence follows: TGTGCCACCAGTCCGGGACAGGGAATCAATGAGCAGTTCTTC.